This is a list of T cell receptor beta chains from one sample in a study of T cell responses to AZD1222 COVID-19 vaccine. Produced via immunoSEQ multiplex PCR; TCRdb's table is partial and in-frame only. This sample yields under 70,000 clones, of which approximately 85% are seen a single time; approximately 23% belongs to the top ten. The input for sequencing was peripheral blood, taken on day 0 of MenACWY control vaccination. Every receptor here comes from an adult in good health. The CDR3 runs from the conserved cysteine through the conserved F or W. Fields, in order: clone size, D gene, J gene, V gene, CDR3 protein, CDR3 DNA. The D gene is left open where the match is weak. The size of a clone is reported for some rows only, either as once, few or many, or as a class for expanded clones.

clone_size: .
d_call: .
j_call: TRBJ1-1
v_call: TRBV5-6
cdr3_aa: CASSSGAGTKAFF
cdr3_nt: TGTGCCAGCAGCTCCGGGGCAGGGACTAAAGCTTTCTTT

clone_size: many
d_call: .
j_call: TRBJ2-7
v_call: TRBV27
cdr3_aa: CASSRRNGYEQYF
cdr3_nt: TGTGCCAGCAGTCGGCGGAATGGATACGAGCAGTACTTC

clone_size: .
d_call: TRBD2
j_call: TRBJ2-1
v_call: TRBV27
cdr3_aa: CASSLIVAGSNEQFF
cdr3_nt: TGTGCCAGCAGTTTAATCGTAGCGGGAAGCAATGAGCAGTTCTTC

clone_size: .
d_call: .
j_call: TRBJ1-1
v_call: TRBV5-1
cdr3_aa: CASSANRGSEAFF
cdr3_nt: TGCGCCAGCAGCGCCAATAGGGGAAGCGAAGCTTTCTTT

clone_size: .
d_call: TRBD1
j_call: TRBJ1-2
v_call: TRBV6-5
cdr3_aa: CASRVTGAPSYGYTF
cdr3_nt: TGTGCCAGCAGAGTTACAGGGGCCCCCTCCTATGGCTACACCTTC

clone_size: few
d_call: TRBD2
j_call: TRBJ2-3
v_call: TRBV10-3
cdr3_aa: CAISLTSGGSDTQYF
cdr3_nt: TGTGCCATCAGCCTGACTAGCGGGGGGTCAGATACGCAGTATTTT

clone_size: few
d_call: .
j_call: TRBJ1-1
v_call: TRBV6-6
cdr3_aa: CASSSFGGEAFF
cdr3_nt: TGTGCCAGCAGTTCTTTCGGGGGTGAAGCTTTCTTT

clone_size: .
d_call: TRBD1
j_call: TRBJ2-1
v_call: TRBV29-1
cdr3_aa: CSVIGQGRYNEQFF
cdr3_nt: TGCAGCGTCATCGGACAGGGTCGCTACAATGAGCAGTTCTTC

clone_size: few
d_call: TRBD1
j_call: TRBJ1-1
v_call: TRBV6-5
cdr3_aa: CASRAIDRGLTEAFF
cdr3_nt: TGTGCCAGCAGGGCCATTGACAGGGGGCTCACTGAAGCTTTCTTT

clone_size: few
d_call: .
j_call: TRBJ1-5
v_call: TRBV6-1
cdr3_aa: CASCERGPQPQHF
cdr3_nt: TGTGCCAGCTGTGAACGAGGGCCACAGCCCCAGCATTTT

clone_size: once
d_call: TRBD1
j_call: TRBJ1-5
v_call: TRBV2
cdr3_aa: CASSVRGQPQHF
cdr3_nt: TGTGCCAGCAGTGTCAGGGGGCAGCCCCAGCATTTT

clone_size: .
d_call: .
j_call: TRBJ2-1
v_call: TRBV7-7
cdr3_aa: CASSAGTDAEQFF
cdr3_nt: TGTGCTAGCAGTGCCGGGACGGACGCTGAGCAGTTCTTC

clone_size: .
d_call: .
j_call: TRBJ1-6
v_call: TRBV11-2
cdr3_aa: CASSSTSRAGQGSPLHF
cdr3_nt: TGTGCCAGCAGCTCCACCTCCCGAGCGGGGCAGGGATCACCCCTCCACTTT

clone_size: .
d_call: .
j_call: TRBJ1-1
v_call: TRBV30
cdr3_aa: CAWSYGRGTEAFF
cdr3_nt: TGTGCCTGGAGTTATGGGCGAGGGACTGAAGCTTTCTTT

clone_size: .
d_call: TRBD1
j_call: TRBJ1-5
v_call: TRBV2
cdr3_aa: CASSGTGGSQPQHF
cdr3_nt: TGTGCCAGCAGTGGGACAGGGGGCAGTCAGCCCCAGCATTTT

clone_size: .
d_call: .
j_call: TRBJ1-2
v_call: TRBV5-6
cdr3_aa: CASSLWGEHYGYTF
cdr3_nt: TGTGCCAGCAGCTTGTGGGGGGAACACTATGGCTACACCTTC

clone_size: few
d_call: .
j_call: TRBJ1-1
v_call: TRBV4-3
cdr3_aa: CASSQELAGYETEAFF
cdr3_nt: TGCGCCAGCAGCCAAGAGCTCGCGGGATACGAAACTGAAGCTTTCTTT

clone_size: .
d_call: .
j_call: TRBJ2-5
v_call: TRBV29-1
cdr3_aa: CSVEGTGRETQYF
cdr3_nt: TGCAGCGTTGAGGGGACCGGCAGGGAGACCCAGTACTTC

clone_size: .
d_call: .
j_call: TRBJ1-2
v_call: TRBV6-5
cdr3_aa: CASRQGHGNYGYTF
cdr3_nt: TGTGCCAGCAGACAGGGACACGGGAACTATGGCTACACCTTC

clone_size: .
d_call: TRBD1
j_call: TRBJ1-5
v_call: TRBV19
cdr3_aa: CATGTGRNQPQHF
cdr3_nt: TGTGCCACCGGGACAGGCCGTAATCAGCCCCAGCATTTT

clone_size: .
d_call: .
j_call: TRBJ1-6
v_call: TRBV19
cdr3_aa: CASSPLRGDHSPLHF
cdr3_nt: TGTGCCAGTAGCCCTTTAAGGGGCGATCATTCACCCCTCCACTTT

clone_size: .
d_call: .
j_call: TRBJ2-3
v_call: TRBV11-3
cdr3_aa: CASSPGGGPTDTQYF
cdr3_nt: TGTGCCAGCAGCCCGGGCGGGGGCCCCACAGATACGCAGTATTTT

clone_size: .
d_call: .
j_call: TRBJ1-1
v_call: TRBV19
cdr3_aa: CASSMGYGNTEAFF
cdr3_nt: TGTGCCAGTAGTATGGGTTATGGGAACACTGAAGCTTTCTTT

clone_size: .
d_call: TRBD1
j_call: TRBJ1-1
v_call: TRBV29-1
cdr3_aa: CSVLPGGETEAFF
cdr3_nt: TGCAGCGTTTTACCAGGGGGCGAAACTGAAGCTTTCTTT

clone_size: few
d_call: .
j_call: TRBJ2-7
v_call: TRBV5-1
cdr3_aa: CASSRTGLSGYEQYF
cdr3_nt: TGCGCCAGCAGCCGTACAGGGCTGTCGGGGTACGAGCAGTACTTC